Listed here are 19 T cell receptor beta chains from one sample, sequenced in a study of T cells in Graves' hyperthyroidism and ophthalmopathy. From RNA transcripts, TCR beta CDR3 regions were amplified. HTBI primers drove first-round RT-PCR of the TCR CDR3. TCRdb called the multiplex PCR reads again in MiXCR, with one record for every CDR3 protein. In the table there are under 350,000 distinct CDR3 sequences, 15% to 20% of which are singletons. The sequenced material came from blood. All receptors come from a woman between 50 and 59 years old with Graves' hyperthyroidism.

The CDR3 DNA is TGTGCCAGTAGTCTCCAAACGAACACCGGGGAGCTGTTTTTT. Translation: CASSLQTNTGELFF. The chain employs TRBV19 and TRBJ2-2; no definite D call. The V and J ends lost 5 bases and 0 bases respectively, with 7 bases between them. CDR3 size: 14 residues. Germline V gives CDR1 LNHDA, CDR2 SQIVND (reference sequence).

This clonotype was observed a handful of times. V and J are TRBV30 and TRBJ2-5, with D perhaps being TRBD1 or TRBD2 (5 bases each). CDR3 size: 12 residues. Germline V CDR1 and CDR2: GTSNPN, SVGIG (reference sequence). V lost 2 bases and J lost 12, with 16 bases in between. The CDR3 sequence is CAWSSGAPGKYF. The CDR3 bases are TGTGCCTGGAGTTCCGGGGCCCCGGGGAAGTACTTC.

This clonotype was picked up many times. The chain is built from TRBV28 and TRBJ1-1; possible D gene TRBD1, 6 bases. This CDR3 has 14 residues. Per germline, CDR1 MDHEN and CDR2 SYDVKM. V shed 3 bases and J shed 2 bases, with 10 bases lying between them. This CDR3 is CASSFRQANTEAFF. CDR3 bases: TGTGCCAGCAGTTTTCGACAGGCTAACACTGAAGCTTTCTTT.

This clonotype was recorded at least ten times. The chain has TRBV5-6 and TRBJ2-1; D is uncertain. V dropped 3 bases and J dropped 0 bases, with 7 bases sitting between them. The length of the CDR3 is 14 residues. CDR1 SGHDT and CDR2 YYEEEE come from the germline V gene. CDR3 DNA sequence: TGTGCCAGCAGCTGGACGAGCTCCTACAATGAGCAGTTCTTC. Amino acid sequence: CASSWTSSYNEQFF.

Worth noting for this clonotype: One end of the junction is discordant with germline, which a read error may explain. The V gene is TRBV28, the J gene TRBJ1-3; D not resolved. Germline V CDR1 and CDR2: MDHEN, SYDVKM. There are 13 residues in the CDR3. CDR3 nucleotides: TGTGCCAGCAGTAGACACTCTGGAAACACCACATATTTT. Its protein product is CASSRHSGNTTYF.

This chain links TRBV2 with TRBJ2-1, with 11 bases matching TRBD2. The CDR3 length is 13 residues. Germline V gene sequence: CDR1 SNHLY, CDR2 FYNNEI. V dropped 6 bases and J dropped 12; count of bases not matched to a gene: 7. The CDR3 sequence is CASRWASGGLQFF. The CDR3 DNA follows: TGTGCCAGCAGGTGGGCTAGCGGGGGGTTGCAGTTCTTC.

V usage is TRBV19 and J usage is TRBJ2-1; D is ambiguous. The V gene lost 3 bases and the J gene lost 10 bases, with 13 bases spanning the gap. Germline-derived CDR1 and CDR2 are LNHDA and SQIVND (reference sequence). This CDR3 region has 13 residues. The DNA for the CDR3 is TGTGCCAGTAGTATTACTGGGTCAACGGAGCAGTTCTTC. It yields the protein CASSITGSTEQFF.

J is TRBJ1-2 and V is TRBV6-1; TRBD1 might be the D (5 bases). Trimming left V 4 bases short and J 8 bases short, with 11 bases between. Germline V gives CDR1 MNHNS, CDR2 SASEGT. The CDR3 is made up of 12 amino acids. CDR3: CASSATGEGYTF. The CDR3 DNA reads TGTGCCAGCAGTGCTACGGGGGAGGGCTACACCTTC.

DNA of the CDR3: TGTGCCAGCAGCCACCCAACAGCTCAAGAGACCCAGTACTTC. Translation gives CASSHPTAQETQYF. The chain couples TRBV11-2 to TRBJ2-5, with no clear D. The CDR3 loop spans 14 amino acids. Germline CDR1 and CDR2: SGHAT and FQNNGV. The V gene lost 5 bases and the J gene lost 2 bases, with 12 bases spanning the gap.

A remark on this clonotype: A single base separates this from a much larger clone, so it may be a read error. V is TRBV28 and J is TRBJ2-5; the D gene is possibly TRBD1 (5 bases). The CDR3 runs 14 residues. Trimming left V 3 bases short and J 1 base short, with 9 bases between. Germline V gene sequence: CDR1 MDHEN, CDR2 SYDVKM. CDR3 region: CASSLDNFQETQYF. The CDR3 bases are TGTGCCAGCAGTTTGGACAACTTCCAAGAGACCCAGTACTTC.

This clonotype was detected ten times or more. This chain joins TRBV11-1 and TRBJ2-1; D unclear. Germline V gene data show CDR1 as SGHAT and CDR2 as FQDESV (reference sequence). This CDR3 spans 15 amino acids. The V end lost 5 bases, the J end lost 7 bases, and 18 bases lay between the germline ends. The CDR3 nucleotides are TGTGCCAGCAGCCTCTTGGAAGGCCCCGGGAATGAGCAGTTCTTC. Protein product: CASSLLEGPGNEQFF.

The gene calls are TRBV4-2 and TRBJ1-2; D not certain. Trimming took 0 bases from V and 0 from J, leaving 8 bases between them. The CDR3 is 15 amino acids. Germline V CDR1 and CDR2: LGHNA, YNFKEQ. For the CDR3, the DNA is TGTGCCAGCAGCCAAGATCAGCTAGCTAACTATGGCTACACCTTC. Protein sequence: CASSQDQLANYGYTF.

This sequence joins TRBV27 and TRBJ1-1; perhaps TRBD1 as D (6 bases). V gave up 2 bases and J gave up 1 base, with 20 bases separating them. The CDR3 is 18 amino acids. Germline CDR1 and CDR2: MNHEY and SMNVEV (reference sequence). The CDR3 DNA follows: TGTGCCAGCAGTTTAGTAGCAGGGGCCATTCCCCGGAACACTGAAGCTTTCTTT. Protein sequence: CASSLVAGAIPRNTEAFF.

This clonotype was observed at least ten times. This chain joins TRBV3-1 and TRBJ1-2; perhaps TRBD1 as D (5 bases). The CDR3 consists of 13 residues. CDR1 and CDR2 from the germline V gene are LGHDT and YNNKEL (reference sequence). V was shortened by 5 bases and J by 4 bases, with 11 bases between the two germline ends. The CDR3 here is CASSKGQLYGYTF. Here the CDR3 DNA reads TGTGCCAGCAGCAAGGGGCAGCTCTATGGCTACACCTTC.

This clonotype was recorded a few times. The chain uses TRBV20-1 and TRBJ1-2; D is uncertain. Looked up from germline, CDR1 is DFQATT and CDR2 is SNEGSKA (reference sequence). Trimming shortened V by 3 bases and J by 2 bases, and 7 bases separated the two germline ends. CDR3 length equals 12 residues. In DNA form, the CDR3 reads TGCAGTGCTAGCGTGGGAAACTATGGCTACACCTTC. This translates into CSASVGNYGYTF.

This clonotype has a count of ten or more. The chain links TRBV5-1 to TRBJ2-5, with 8 bases matching TRBD1. The CDR3 length is 14 residues. Germline CDR1 reads SGHRS; CDR2 reads YFSETQ. Germline trimming cut 5 bases from V and 3 bases from J; bases unmatched to any gene: 6. The CDR3 spells CASRRTGPEETQYF. The CDR3 nucleotides are TGCGCCAGCAGACGGACAGGGCCGGAAGAGACCCAGTACTTC.

This clonotype was seen a few times. Sequence at one end of the junction differs from germline and may be a read error. The chain combines TRBV6-1 with TRBJ1-6; D is possibly TRBD1 (6 bases). CDR3 length: 15 amino acids. Germline V lookup: CDR1 MNHNS, CDR2 SASEGT. CDR3 DNA sequence: TGCCTCTGGTGGGCCCGGGACACCGAGGGATCACCCCTCCACTTT. Its translation: CLWWARDTEGSPLHF.

This clonotype occurred many times. J is TRBJ2-3 and V is TRBV12-3 or TRBV12-4; possibly TRBD2 for D (6 bases). V lost 8 bases and J lost 1, with 16 bases in between. The CDR3 runs 15 residues. The CDR3 spells CASRQEASGTDTQYF. The CDR3 nucleotides are TGTGCCAGCCGCCAGGAGGCTAGCGGCACAGATACGCAGTATTTT.

V usage is TRBV4-1 and J usage is TRBJ2-5; possibly TRBD1 or TRBD2 for D (5 bases each). The ends were cut back, 1 base at V and 2 bases at J, with 14 bases in the middle. Germline V gene lookup returns CDR1 MGHRA and CDR2 YSYEKL. The CDR3 has 16 amino acids. This CDR3 reads CASSQAPGTVQETQYF. Here the CDR3 DNA reads TGCGCCAGCAGCCAAGCCCCCGGGACGGTACAAGAGACCCAGTACTTC.